These 5 T cell receptor beta chains came from one sample sequenced in a study of control samples from healthy donors and cancer patients. Clones were read by immunoSEQ multiplex PCR, and TCRdb kept only the in-frame ones, dropping some. The sample carries approximately 120,000 clones, 75% to 95% recorded once. Sequenced sample: blood. Receptors were obtained from a human donor in good health. The donor label of this sample is uncertain.

The chain couples TRBV5-8 to TRBJ2-3; TRBD2 agrees at 10 bases. V lost 7 bases and J lost 1; bases outside the gene matches: 0. Per the germline V gene, CDR1 is SGHTS and CDR2 is YDEGEE. This CDR3 has 13 residues. The DNA of the CDR3 is TGTGCCAGCCTAGCGGGGGGCACAGATACGCAGTATTTT. It specifies CASLAGGTDTQYF.

The CDR3 spells CASSLQGEGEKLFF. CDR3 coding DNA: TGCGCCAGCAGCCTGCAGGGGGAAGGGGAAAAACTGTTTTTT. The chain recombines TRBV5-1 with TRBJ1-4; 7 bases agree with TRBD1. V shed 4 bases and J 8 bases; nucleotides not matched to a gene: 8. Germline-derived CDR1 and CDR2 are SGHRS and YFSETQ. CDR3 size: 14 residues.

The CDR3 nucleotides are TGTGCCAGCAAGGGGGCGCGATATGGCTACACCTTC. Translation gives CASKGARYGYTF. This chain uses TRBV27 with TRBJ1-2, with 7 bases that match TRBD1. The CDR3 extends over 12 amino acids. J was trimmed by 5 bases and V by 7 bases; bases with no gene match: 4. CDR1 MNHEY and CDR2 SMNVEV come from the germline V gene (reference sequence).

The rearrangement uses TRBV24-1 and TRBJ2-7, with D possibly being TRBD1 (6 bases). Looked up from germline, CDR1 is KGHDR and CDR2 is SFDVKD. There are 15 residues in the CDR3. V dropped 3 bases and J dropped 0 bases, with 11 bases sitting between them. The CDR3 sequence is CATSDPDSSSYEQYF. The CDR3 coding sequence is TGTGCCACCAGTGATCCGGACAGTAGCTCCTACGAGCAGTACTTC.

V usage is TRBV7-9 and J usage is TRBJ2-5; 9 nucleotides line up with TRBD2. V was pared by 4 bases and J by 1 base, with 1 base of the junction left unmatched. The CDR3 spans 14 residues. From germline, CDR1 is SEHNR and CDR2 FQNEAQ (reference sequence). Here the CDR3 reads CASSCGGGQETQYF. The DNA for the CDR3 is TGTGCCAGCAGCTGCGGGGGGGGCCAAGAGACCCAGTACTTC.